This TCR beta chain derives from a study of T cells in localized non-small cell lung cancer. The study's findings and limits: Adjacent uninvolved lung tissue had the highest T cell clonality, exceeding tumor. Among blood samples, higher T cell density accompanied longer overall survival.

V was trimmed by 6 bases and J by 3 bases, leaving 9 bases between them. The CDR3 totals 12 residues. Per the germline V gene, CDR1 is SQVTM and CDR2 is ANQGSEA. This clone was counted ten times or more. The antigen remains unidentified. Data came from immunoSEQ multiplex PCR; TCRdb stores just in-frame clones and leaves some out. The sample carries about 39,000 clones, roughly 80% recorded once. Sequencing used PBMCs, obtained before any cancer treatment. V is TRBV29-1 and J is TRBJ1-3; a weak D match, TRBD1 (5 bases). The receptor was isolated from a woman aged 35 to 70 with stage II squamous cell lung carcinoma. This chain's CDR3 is CSVHDSGNTIYF. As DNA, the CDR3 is TGCAGCGTCCACGACAGTGGAAACACCATATATTTT.